This T cell receptor (beta chain) stems from a study of blood T cell repertoires in COVID-19. Background on the study: Both acute and convalescent COVID-19 samples were obtained from the United States, Italy and Spain.

Libraries were prepared by immunoSEQ multiplex PCR; TCRdb keeps only in-frame clonotypes and omits some of them. The table has 400,000 to 450,000 clones, roughly 91% seen once. Germline V gene lookup returns CDR1 KGHDR and CDR2 SFDVKD. This CDR3 contains 15 residues. V dropped 3 bases and J dropped 6 bases, with 13 bases sitting between them. Sequencing was carried out using PBMCs or T cells enriched from blood (not recorded which). V and J are TRBV24-1 and TRBJ1-4, with D possibly TRBD1 on 6 matching bases. This receptor was identified in a man aged 18 to 29 who had recovered from COVID-19. The CDR3 bases are TGTGCCACCAGTGATCAACACGGACAGTATGAAAAACTGTTTTTT. The encoded protein is CATSDQHGQYEKLFF.